This TCR beta chain emerged from a study of T cell clonality in common variable immunodeficiency. Using immunoSEQ multiplex PCR, the repertoire was profiled, and TCRdb retains in-frame clones only, with some absent. The sample shows 30,000 to 40,000 clones, no singletons; the ten largest hold around 9.5%. CDR1 is SGHRS and CDR2 is YFSETQ in the germline V gene. V shed 7 bases and J shed 3 bases, with 7 bases lying between them. The CDR3 loop spans 11 amino acids. This clone was detected ten times or more. The DNA ends 3 residues before the CDR3 does, and the rest of the CDR3 is filled in from the germline J gene.

The material sequenced was peripheral blood mononuclear cells. The receptor comes from a person between 18 and 69 years old in good health. The J gene is TRBJ2-5, the V gene TRBV5-1; D call uncertain. CDR3 sequence reads: CASRQEETQYF. The CDR3 DNA, read in part, is TGCGCCAGCCGCCAGGAAGAGACC.